The 2 T cell receptor beta chains given below trace back to one sample, sequenced in a study of T-cell memory formation after mild COVID-19. One entry per CDR3 protein results from TCRdb running MiXCR on the 5' RACE reads. The table includes 470,000 or so distinct CDR3 sequences, around 27% detected once. Sequencing input: PBMCs or a T cell subset sorted from them (not recorded which). These receptors came from an adult woman who had mild COVID-19 (a few samples of this study predate the infection). Cell type and time point are not known.

This clonotype has just a few counts. The rearrangement joins TRBV5-1 to TRBJ1-1; the D is unclear. V lost 4 bases and J 1 base, leaving 11 bases between the germline ends. The CDR3 extends over 14 amino acids. CDR1 is SGHRS, CDR2 YFSETQ, per germline. DNA of the CDR3: TGCGCCAGCAGCCCGGCGGTAGGGAACACTGAAGCTTTCTTT. Amino acids: CASSPAVGNTEAFF.

V and J are TRBV5-5 and TRBJ2-7; D possibly corresponds to TRBD1 (5 bases). Between the trimmed V and J ends, which lost 5 bases and 2 bases, there was a span of 14 bases. The CDR3 extends over 14 amino acids. Looked up from germline, CDR1 is SGHKS and CDR2 is YYEKEE (reference sequence). CDR3 nucleotides: TGTGCCAGCAGTTCAGACAGATCTACCTACGAGCAGTACTTC. Amino acids: CASSSDRSTYEQYF.